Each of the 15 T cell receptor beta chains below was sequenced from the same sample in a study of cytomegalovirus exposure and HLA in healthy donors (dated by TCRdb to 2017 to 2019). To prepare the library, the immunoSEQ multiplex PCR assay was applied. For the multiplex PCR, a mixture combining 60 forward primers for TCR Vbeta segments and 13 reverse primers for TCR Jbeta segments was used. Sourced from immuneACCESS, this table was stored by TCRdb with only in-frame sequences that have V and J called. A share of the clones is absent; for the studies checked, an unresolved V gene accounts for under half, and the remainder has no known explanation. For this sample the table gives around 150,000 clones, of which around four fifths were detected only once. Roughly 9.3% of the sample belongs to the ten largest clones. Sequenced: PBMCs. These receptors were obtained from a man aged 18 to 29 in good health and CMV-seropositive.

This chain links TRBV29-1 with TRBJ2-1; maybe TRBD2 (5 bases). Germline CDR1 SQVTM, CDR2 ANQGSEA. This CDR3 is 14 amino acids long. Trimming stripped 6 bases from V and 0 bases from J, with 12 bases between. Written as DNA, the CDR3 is TGCAGCGTCCCCGGGGAGAGCTCCTACAATGAGCAGTTCTTC. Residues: CSVPGESSYNEQFF.

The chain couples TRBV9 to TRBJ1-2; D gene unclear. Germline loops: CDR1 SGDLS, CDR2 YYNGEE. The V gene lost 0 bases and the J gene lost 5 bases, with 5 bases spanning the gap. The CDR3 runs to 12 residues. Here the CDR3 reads CASSVGQYGYTF. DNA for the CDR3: TGTGCCAGCAGCGTAGGGCAATATGGCTACACCTTC.

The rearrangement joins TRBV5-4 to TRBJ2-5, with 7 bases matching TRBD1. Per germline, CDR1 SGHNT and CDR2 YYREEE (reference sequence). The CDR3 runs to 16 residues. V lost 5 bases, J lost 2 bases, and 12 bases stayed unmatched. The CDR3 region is CASRLTPGQRQETQYF. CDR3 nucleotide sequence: TGTGCCAGCAGATTAACGCCGGGACAGAGACAAGAGACCCAGTACTTC.

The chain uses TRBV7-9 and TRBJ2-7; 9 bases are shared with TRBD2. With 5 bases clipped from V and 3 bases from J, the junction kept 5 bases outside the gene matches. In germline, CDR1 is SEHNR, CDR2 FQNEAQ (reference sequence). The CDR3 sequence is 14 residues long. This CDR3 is CASSLGTSIYEQYF. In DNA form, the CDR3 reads TGTGCCAGCAGCCTCGGGACTAGCATCTACGAGCAGTACTTC.

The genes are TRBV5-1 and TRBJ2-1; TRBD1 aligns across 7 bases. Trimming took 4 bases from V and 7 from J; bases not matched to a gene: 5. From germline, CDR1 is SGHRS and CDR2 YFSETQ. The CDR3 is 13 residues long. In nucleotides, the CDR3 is TGCGCCAGCAGCACCGGGACAGCAAATGAGCAGTTCTTC. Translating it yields CASSTGTANEQFF.

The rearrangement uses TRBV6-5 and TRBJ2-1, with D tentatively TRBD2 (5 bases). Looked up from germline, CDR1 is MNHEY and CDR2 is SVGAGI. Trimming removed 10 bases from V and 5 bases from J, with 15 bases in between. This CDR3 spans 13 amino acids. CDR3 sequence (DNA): TGTGCCACCACGAGGGTAAGGGACAATGAGCAGTTCTTC. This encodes CATTRVRDNEQFF.

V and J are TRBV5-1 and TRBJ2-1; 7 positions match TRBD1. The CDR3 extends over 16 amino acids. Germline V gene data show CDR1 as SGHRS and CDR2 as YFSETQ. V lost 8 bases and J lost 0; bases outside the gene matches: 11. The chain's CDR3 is CASTNPGQSSYNEQFF. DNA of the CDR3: TGCGCCAGTACCAATCCGGGACAGAGCTCCTACAATGAGCAGTTCTTC.

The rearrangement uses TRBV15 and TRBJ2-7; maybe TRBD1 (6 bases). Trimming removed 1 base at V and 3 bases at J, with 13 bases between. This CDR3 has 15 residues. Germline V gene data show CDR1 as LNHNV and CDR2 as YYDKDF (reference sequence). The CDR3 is CATSRGRGHNYEQYF. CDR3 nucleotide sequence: TGTGCCACCAGCAGAGGAAGGGGACACAACTACGAGCAGTACTTC.

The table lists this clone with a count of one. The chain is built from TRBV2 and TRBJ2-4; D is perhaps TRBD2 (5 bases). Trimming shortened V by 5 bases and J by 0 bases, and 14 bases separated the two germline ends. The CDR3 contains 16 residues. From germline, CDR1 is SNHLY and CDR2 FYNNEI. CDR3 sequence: CASSQGPGLAKNIQYF. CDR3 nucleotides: TGTGCCAGCAGTCAAGGTCCCGGACTAGCCAAAAACATTCAGTACTTC.

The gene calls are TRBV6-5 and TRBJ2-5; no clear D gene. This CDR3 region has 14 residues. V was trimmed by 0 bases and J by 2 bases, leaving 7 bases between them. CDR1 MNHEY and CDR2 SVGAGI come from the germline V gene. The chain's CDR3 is CASSYSQLQETQYF. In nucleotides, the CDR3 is TGTGCCAGCAGTTACTCGCAGTTACAAGAGACCCAGTACTTC.

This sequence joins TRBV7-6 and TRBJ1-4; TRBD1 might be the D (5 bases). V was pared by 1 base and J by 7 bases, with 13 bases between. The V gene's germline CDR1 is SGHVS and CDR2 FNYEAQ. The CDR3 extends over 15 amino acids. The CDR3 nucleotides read TGTGCCAGCAGCTTAGAGGCAGGGCGGGGTGAAAAACTGTTTTTT. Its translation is CASSLEAGRGEKLFF.

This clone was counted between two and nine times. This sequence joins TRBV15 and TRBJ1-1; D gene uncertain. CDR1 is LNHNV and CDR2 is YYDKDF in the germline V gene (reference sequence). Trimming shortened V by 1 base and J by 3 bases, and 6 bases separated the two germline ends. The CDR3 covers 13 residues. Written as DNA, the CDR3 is TGTGCCACCAGCAGAGTGGGAGACACTGAAGCTTTCTTT. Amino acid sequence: CATSRVGDTEAFF.

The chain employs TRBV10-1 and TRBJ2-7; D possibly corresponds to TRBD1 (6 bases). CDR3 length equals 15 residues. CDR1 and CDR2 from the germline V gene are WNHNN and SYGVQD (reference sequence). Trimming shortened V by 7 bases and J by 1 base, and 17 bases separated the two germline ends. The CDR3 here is CASMNIPGQSYEQYF. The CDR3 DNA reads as TGCGCCAGCATGAACATCCCTGGACAGTCCTACGAGCAGTACTTC.

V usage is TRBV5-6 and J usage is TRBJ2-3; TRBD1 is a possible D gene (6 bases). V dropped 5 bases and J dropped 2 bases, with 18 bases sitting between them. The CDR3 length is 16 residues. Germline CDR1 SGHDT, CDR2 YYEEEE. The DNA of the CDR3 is TGTGCCAGCAGACTTGGGTGGCAGGGGACCACAGATACGCAGTATTTT. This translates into CASRLGWQGTTDTQYF.

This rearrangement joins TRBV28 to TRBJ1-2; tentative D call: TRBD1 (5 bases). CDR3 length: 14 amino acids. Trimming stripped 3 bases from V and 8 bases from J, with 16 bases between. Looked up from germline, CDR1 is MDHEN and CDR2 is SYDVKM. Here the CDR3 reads CASSFGGNGGGYTF. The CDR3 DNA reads TGTGCCAGCAGTTTTGGAGGGAATGGGGGGGGCTACACCTTC.